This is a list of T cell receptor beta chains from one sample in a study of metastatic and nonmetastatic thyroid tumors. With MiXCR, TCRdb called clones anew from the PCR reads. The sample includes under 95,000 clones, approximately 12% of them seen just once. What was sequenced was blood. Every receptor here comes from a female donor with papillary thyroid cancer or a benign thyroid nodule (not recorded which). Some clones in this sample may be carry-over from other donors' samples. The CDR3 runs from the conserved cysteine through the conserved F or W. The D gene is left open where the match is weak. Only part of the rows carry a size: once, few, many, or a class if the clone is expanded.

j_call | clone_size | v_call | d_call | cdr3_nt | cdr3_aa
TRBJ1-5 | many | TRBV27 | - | TGTGCCAGCAGTCTTTCTCCGGGGTATCAGCCCCAGCATTTT | CASSLSPGYQPQHF
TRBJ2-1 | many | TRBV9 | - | TGTGCCAGCAGTGAGGGGACTCTCTCCTACAATGAGCAGTTCTTC | CASSEGTLSYNEQFF
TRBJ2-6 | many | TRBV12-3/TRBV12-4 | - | TGTGCCAGCAGTAGAGGGGCTGGGGCCAACGTCCTGACTTTC | CASSRGAGANVLTF
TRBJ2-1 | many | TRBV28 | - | TGTGCCAGCTCAAACGGGGGTGGCTCCTACAATGAGCAGTTCTTC | CASSNGGGSYNEQFF
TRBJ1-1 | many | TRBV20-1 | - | TGCAGTGCTAGAGACCGCGGGGACAACCTGCGACCTGAAGCTTTCTTT | CSARDRGDNLRPEAFF
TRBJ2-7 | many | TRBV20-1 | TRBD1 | TGCAGTGCAGGGGACAGGGGTCTTGGGAAGCAGTACTTC | CSAGDRGLGKQYF
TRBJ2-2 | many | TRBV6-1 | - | TGTGCCAGCAGTGCCCTCATAAAAAACACCGGGGAGCTGTTTTTT | CASSALIKNTGELFF
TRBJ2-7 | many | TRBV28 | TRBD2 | TGTGCCAGCCATAGCGGGAGCATGACCTACGAGCAGTACTTC | CASHSGSMTYEQYF
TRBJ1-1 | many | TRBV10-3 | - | TGTGCCATCAGTGGGAAAGGACGAGTCGAGTCTGAAGCTTTCTTT | CAISGKGRVESEAFF
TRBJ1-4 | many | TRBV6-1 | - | TGTGCCAGCAGTGGAAGAGCGATGAGGGAAAAACTGTTTTTT | CASSGRAMREKLFF
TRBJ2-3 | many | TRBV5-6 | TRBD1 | TGTGCCAGCAGGTACAGGGGGCTTACAGATACGCAGTATTTT | CASRYRGLTDTQYF
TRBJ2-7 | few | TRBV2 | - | TGTGCCAGCAGTGAACCCCCAGCCTACGAGCAGTACTTC | CASSEPPAYEQYF
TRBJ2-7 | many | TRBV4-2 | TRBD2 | TGTGCCAGCAGCCAGGGGACTAGCGGTTACGAGCAGTACTTC | CASSQGTSGYEQYF
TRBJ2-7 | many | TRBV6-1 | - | TGTGCCAGCAGTGAAAGGGTGGGGTTTGGCGGAGACGAGCAGTACTTC | CASSERVGFGGDEQYF
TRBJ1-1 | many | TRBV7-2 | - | TGTGCCAGCAGCTCACAGGGTGGATGGGCCACTGAAGCTTTCTTT | CASSSQGGWATEAFF
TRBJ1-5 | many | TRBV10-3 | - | TGTGCCATCAGTGCACAGAGCAATCAGCCCCAGCATTTT | CAISAQSNQPQHF
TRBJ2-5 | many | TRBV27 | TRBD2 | TGTGCCAGCAGTCCCGGGACTAGCGGGAGAGAGACCCAGTACTTC | CASSPGTSGRETQYF
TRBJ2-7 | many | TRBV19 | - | TGTGCCAGTAGTATAGTTGGGACGGGGAACTACGAGCAGTACTTC | CASSIVGTGNYEQYF
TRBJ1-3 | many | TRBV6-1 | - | TGTGCCAGCAGAAAATCCGGGGCCGCGGGTGGTGGAAACACCATATATTTT | CASRKSGAAGGGNTIYF
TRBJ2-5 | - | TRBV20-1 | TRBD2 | TGCAGTGCCTCGCGACTAGCGGCACAAGAGACCCAGTACTTC | CSASRLAAQETQYF
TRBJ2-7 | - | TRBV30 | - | TGTGCCTGGAGTGTAGGGTCCTACGAGCAGTACTTC | CAWSVGSYEQYF
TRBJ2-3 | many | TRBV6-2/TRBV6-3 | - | TGTGCCAGCAGCTCCTCAGTTGGTAGCACAGATACGCAGTATTTT | CASSSSVGSTDTQYF
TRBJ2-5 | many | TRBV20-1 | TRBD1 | TGCAGTGCTATTAGTTTTCGGGACAGACAAGAGACCCAGTACTTC | CSAISFRDRQETQYF
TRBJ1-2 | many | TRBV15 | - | TGTGCCACCAGCAGAGGGCTGGAGGTTTCACAGTATGGCTACACCTTC | CATSRGLEVSQYGYTF
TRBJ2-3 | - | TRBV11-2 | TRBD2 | TGTGCCATCAGCTTGCCCCGACTAGCGGGAGGTTCAGATACGCATTATTTT | CAISLPRLAGGSDTHYF